The following is a T cell receptor beta chain sequence with its context. Its antigen is as yet unknown. The CDR3 has 14 amino acids. V was clipped by 3 bases and J by 2 bases, with 11 bases between them. For TCRbeta, the library was prepared with unique molecular identifiers. TCRdb reprocessed the PCR reads with MiXCR, giving one entry per CDR3 protein. The data hold 250,000 to 300,000 distinct CDR3 sequences, with over 9.5% observed a single time. This specimen comes from a study of T-cell reconstitution after alpha-beta-depleted transplantation in children. Whole-study findings and limits: Several hundred graft clones that had expanded were reportedly the source of alpha-beta T cells about two months after transplant. At the one-year point after transplant, T-cell counts and TCRbeta diversity were found to come mostly from T cells that had been newly produced.

This sequence originates from a boy under two years old with acute myeloid leukemia, due to receive a stem cell transplant. Sequenced material: PBMCs, taken before TCRalphabeta/CD19-depleted stem cell transplant. The genes are TRBV12-3 or TRBV12-4 and TRBJ2-7; D perhaps matches TRBD1 (5 bases). This CDR3 is CASSLGRTTYEQYF. The CDR3 coding sequence is TGTGCCAGCAGTTTGGGCAGGACAACCTACGAGCAGTACTTC.